The 28 T cell receptor beta chains listed next were all sequenced from one sample in a study of blood T cell repertoires in COVID-19. Profiling relied on immunoSEQ multiplex PCR, and the TCRdb table lists in-frame clones only, not all of them. The table lists more than 60,000 clones, more than 70% of them singletons, with roughly 7.2% in the top ten. The sequencing sample was made of peripheral blood. All receptors derive from a man aged 55 to 69 with acute or convalescent COVID-19.

The chain uses TRBV5-4 and TRBJ2-3; 16 bases are shared with TRBD2. This CDR3 has 17 residues. Germline trimming cut 4 bases from V and 1 base from J; bases unmatched to any gene: 3. Germline V gives CDR1 SGHNT, CDR2 YYREEE (reference sequence). The chain's CDR3 is CASSPGTSGGGTDTQYF. As DNA, the CDR3 is TGTGCCAGCAGCCCAGGGACTAGCGGGGGGGGCACAGATACGCAGTATTTT.

This clone was detected once. This sequence joins TRBV5-1 and TRBJ2-7; 7 bases are a match to TRBD1. The CDR3 loop spans 16 amino acids. J was trimmed by 2 bases and V by 5 bases; bases with no gene match: 13. The germline V gene encodes CDR1 SGHRS and CDR2 YFSETQ. Written as DNA, the CDR3 is TGCGCCAGCAGAGACGAAAACACAGGGGCCCCCTACGAGCAGTACTTC. It yields the protein CASRDENTGAPYEQYF.

The chain recombines TRBV18 with TRBJ1-5; maybe TRBD1 (5 bases). The CDR3 covers 16 residues. Germline lookup yields CDR1 KGHSH and CDR2 LQKENI. V lost 3 bases, J lost 10 bases, and 22 bases lay in between. The DNA for the CDR3 is TGTGCCAGCTCACCGTCTGGGGGGGGGAAAATGTCACCCCAGCATTTT. It encodes CASSPSGGGKMSPQHF.

The V call is TRBV5-4, the J call TRBJ2-3, with a possible D match to TRBD2 (6 bases). Germline CDR1 is SGHNT and CDR2 is YYREEE (reference sequence). This CDR3 has 16 residues. With 1 base removed from V and 6 bases from J, the gap between germline ends came to 18 bases. This CDR3 is CASSLIGRDSLDTQYF. The CDR3 coding sequence is TGTGCCAGCAGCTTGATAGGTCGGGACTCTCTCGATACGCAGTATTTT. The variable domain in full, with the rest retrieved from reference TRBV5-4 and TRBJ2-3, is ETGVTQSPTHLIKTRGQQVTLRCSSQSGHNTVSWYQQALGQGPQFIFQYYREEENGRGNFPPRFSGLQFPNYSSELNVNALELDDSALYLCASSLIGRDSLDTQYFGPGTRLTVL.

This chain links TRBV5-1 with TRBJ1-6, with 11 positions matching TRBD1. Germline assignment: CDR1 SGHRS and CDR2 YFSETQ. The V gene end was trimmed by 2 bases and the J gene end by 10 bases; junction bases not matched to a gene: 5. CDR3 size: 15 residues. The CDR3 nucleotides read TGCGCCAGCAGCTTCGGACAGGGGGCGGGCTCACCCCTCCACTTT. As protein: CASSFGQGAGSPLHF. The variable domain in full, completed from reference TRBV5-1 and TRBJ1-6, reads KAGVTQTPRYLIKTRGQQVTLSCSPISGHRSVSWYQQTPGQGLQFLFEYFSETQRNKGNFPGRFSGRQFSNSRSEMNVSTLELGDSALYLCASSFGQGAGSPLHFGNGTRLTVT.

The chain employs TRBV21-1 and TRBJ1-1; TRBD1 is the table's D call, not checked against the DNA. TRBV21-1 is marked as a pseudogene. This CDR3 has 15 amino acids. The chain's CDR3 is CASSSQDRSLSGAFF. The CDR3 coding sequence is TGTGCCAGCAGCTCCCAGGACAGGTCCCTTTCTGGAGCTTTCTTT.

This clone was detected only once. The chain carries TRBV9 and TRBJ1-1, with D perhaps TRBD1 (5 bases). The length of the CDR3 is 16 residues. V gave up 0 bases and J gave up 4 bases, with 16 bases separating them. CDR1 SGDLS and CDR2 YYNGEE come from the germline V gene. The CDR3 region has the DNA TGTGCCAGCAGCGTAGAGGGAGTGCCCGGGGGCACTGAAGCTTTCTTT. It encodes CASSVEGVPGGTEAFF.

This chain links TRBV3-1 (or the pseudogene TRBV3-2) with TRBJ2-7, with D possibly being TRBD1 (6 bases). V lost 2 bases, J lost 2 bases, and 16 bases lay in between. The CDR3 has 16 residues. The germline V gene encodes CDR1 LGHDT and CDR2 YNNKEL (reference sequence). The CDR3 sequence: CASSQRILQGTYEQYF. For the CDR3, the DNA is TGTGCCAGCAGCCAACGCATACTACAGGGCACCTACGAGCAGTACTTC.

The gene calls are TRBV6-5 and TRBJ1-1; D call uncertain. This CDR3 has 11 residues. The ends were cut back, 5 bases at V and 11 bases at J, with 12 bases in the middle. CDR1 and CDR2 (germline): MNHEY, SVGAGI. CDR3 DNA: TGTGCCAGCAGTCTGGGGAGGGTGGCTTTCTTT. As protein: CASSLGRVAFF.

The chain is built from TRBV15 and TRBJ1-2; D remains unclear. The CDR3 spans 12 residues. The V gene lost 0 bases and the J gene lost 7 bases, with 6 bases spanning the gap. Germline values: CDR1 LNHNV, CDR2 YYDKDF (reference sequence). The chain's CDR3 is CATSRDIGGYTF. In DNA, the CDR3 is TGTGCCACCAGCAGAGATATCGGTGGCTACACCTTC.

This chain links TRBV19 with TRBJ2-1, with 7 bases fitting TRBD1. The J segment lost 0 bases and the V segment lost 7 bases, leaving 12 bases of the junction unmatched. The CDR3 is 17 residues long. Germline CDR1 and CDR2: LNHDA and SQIVND (reference sequence). In DNA form, the CDR3 reads TGTGCCAGTACCATGAGGACAGGTCCTACCTCCTACAATGAGCAGTTCTTC. It specifies CASTMRTGPTSYNEQFF.

The genes are TRBV6-5 and TRBJ1-6, with TRBD1 matching 7 bases. The V gene's germline CDR1 is MNHEY and CDR2 SVGAGI. J gave up 7 bases and V 6 bases, and 6 bases lay outside the gene matches. This CDR3 spans 14 amino acids. The CDR3 nucleotides read TGTGCCAGCAGCACGGACAGGAGAAATTCACCCCTCCACTTT. Its translation: CASSTDRRNSPLHF.

The genes are TRBV6-2 or TRBV6-3 and TRBJ1-1; D possibly corresponds to TRBD1 (6 bases). The CDR3 consists of 16 residues. Trimming left V 3 bases short and J 1 base short, with 15 bases between. Germline V gives CDR1 MNHEY, CDR2 SVGEGT. The CDR3 loop reads CASSYKIRGTNTEAFF. CDR3 in DNA: TGTGCCAGCAGTTATAAGATAAGGGGGACGAACACTGAAGCTTTCTTT.

The chain combines TRBV27 with TRBJ1-2; D call uncertain. CDR3 length: 13 residues. Germline V gene sequence: CDR1 MNHEY, CDR2 SMNVEV (reference sequence). The V end lost 6 bases, the J end lost 1 base, and 9 bases lay between the germline ends. CDR3 protein: CASRIGSNYGYTF. CDR3 nucleotides: TGTGCCAGCAGAATCGGGAGTAACTATGGCTACACCTTC.

This chain links TRBV7-8 with TRBJ2-7; 8 bases align to TRBD1. From germline, CDR1 is SGHVS and CDR2 FQNEAQ. The CDR3 sequence is 15 residues long. Losses at the gene ends were 3 bases for V and 4 bases for J; bases not matched to a gene: 8. CDR3: CASSFEDRVSYEQYF. CDR3 nucleotide sequence: TGTGCCAGCAGCTTTGAGGACAGGGTATCATACGAGCAGTACTTC.

CDR3 sequence reads: CASSSRTGGETQYF. The CDR3 coding sequence is TGTGCCAGCAGCTCGAGGACAGGTGGGGAGACCCAGTACTTC. The V and J genes are TRBV11-1 and TRBJ2-5; TRBD1 aligns across 7 bases. This CDR3 has 14 residues. Germline CDR1 reads SGHAT; CDR2 reads FQDESV (reference sequence). V lost 4 bases and J lost 5; bases outside the gene matches: 7.

This clone appeared once. The rearrangement links TRBV18 to TRBJ1-3; 9 positions agree with TRBD1. Germline CDR1 is KGHSH and CDR2 is LQKENI. This CDR3 has 15 residues. The V and J ends lost 4 bases and 4 bases, in that order; junction bases with no gene match: 5. The CDR3 DNA is TGTGCCAGCTCACAGGGACAGGGTTTCGGAAACACCATATATTTT. Protein product: CASSQGQGFGNTIYF.

In nucleotides, the CDR3 is TGTGCCAGTAATCCCCGGAGGGCCCCAACAGATACGCAGTATTTT. It codes for CASNPRRAPTDTQYF. The rearrangement links TRBV19 to TRBJ2-3, with D perhaps matching TRBD2 (6 bases). CDR1 LNHDA and CDR2 SQIVND come from the germline V gene (reference sequence). The CDR3 contains 15 residues. Trimming cost V 7 bases and J 3 bases, with 17 bases left between them.

The chain links TRBV5-1 to TRBJ1-2; maybe TRBD1 (6 bases). V lost 1 base and J 13 bases, leaving 17 bases between the germline ends. This CDR3 has 13 amino acids. Germline V gene lookup returns CDR1 SGHRS and CDR2 YFSETQ. This chain's CDR3 is CASSLTPGQISTF. Here the CDR3 DNA reads TGCGCCAGCAGCTTGACGCCGGGACAAATTAGCACCTTC.

The chain couples TRBV30 to TRBJ1-1; D is undetermined. V lost 3 bases and J 1 base, leaving 9 bases between the germline ends. The CDR3 is 13 residues long. CDR1 is GTSNPN, CDR2 SVGIG, per germline (reference sequence). The DNA of the CDR3 is TGTGCCTGGAGACCACTACGGAACACTGAAGCTTTCTTT. Amino acids: CAWRPLRNTEAFF.

This clone was seen just once. V and J are TRBV4-1 and TRBJ2-3; perhaps TRBD1 as D (5 bases). CDR1 and CDR2 from the germline V gene are MGHRA and YSYEKL. The CDR3 has 15 residues. V lost 0 bases, J lost 3 bases, and 10 bases lay in between. This CDR3 is CASSQDGSGTDTQYF. The CDR3 DNA reads as TGCGCCAGCAGCCAAGATGGTTCAGGGACAGATACGCAGTATTTT.

A single count supports this clone. The CDR3 bases are TGTGCCAGCAGCCCGGAGACCCAGTACTTC. It translates to CASSPETQYF. The chain joins TRBV6-5 to TRBJ2-5; D call uncertain. This CDR3 spans 10 amino acids. Looked up from germline, CDR1 is MNHEY and CDR2 is SVGAGI. The V end lost 6 bases, the J end lost 5 bases, and 4 bases lay between the germline ends.

V gene TRBV29-1 combines with J gene TRBJ2-1; TRBD1 agrees at 9 bases. Per germline, CDR1 SQVTM and CDR2 ANQGSEA. V shed 4 bases, J shed 9 bases, and the junction held 13 bases outside the gene matches. CDR3 length: 15 amino acids. The CDR3 sequence: CSVGTRDRVFGEQFF. CDR3 DNA sequence: TGCAGCGTTGGTACCCGGGACAGGGTATTTGGTGAGCAGTTCTTC.

This chain connects TRBV10-2 to TRBJ1-1, with a weak D call TRBD1 (5 bases). V lost 6 bases and J 1 base, leaving 9 bases between the germline ends. Germline CDR1 reads WSHSY; CDR2 reads SAAADI. The CDR3 covers 13 residues. In DNA, the CDR3 is TGCGCCAGCAGGGACATTCAGAACACTGAAGCTTTCTTT. Amino acids: CASRDIQNTEAFF.

This chain connects TRBV3-1 (or the pseudogene TRBV3-2) to TRBJ1-2; 7 nucleotides agree with TRBD1. The V gene end was trimmed by 2 bases and the J gene end by 5 bases; junction bases not matched to a gene: 5. CDR3 length: 14 residues. Per the germline V gene, CDR1 is LGHDT and CDR2 is YNNKEL (reference sequence). The CDR3 spells CASSQPGQRYGYTF. The CDR3 DNA sequence: TGTGCCAGCAGCCAACCGGGACAGAGATATGGCTACACCTTC.

The rearrangement uses TRBV5-4 and TRBJ2-3; TRBD2 matches 10 bases. Germline V gene lookup returns CDR1 SGHNT and CDR2 YYREEE (reference sequence). The CDR3 covers 16 residues. V shed 1 base and J 5 bases; nucleotides not matched to a gene: 7. CDR3 DNA sequence: TGTGCCAGCAGCTTGAGTTCGACTAGCGGGTTAGATACGCAGTATTTT. Its protein is CASSLSSTSGLDTQYF.

This chain joins TRBV27 and TRBJ2-1, with 9 nucleotides matching TRBD2. Germline V gene sequence: CDR1 MNHEY, CDR2 SMNVEV (reference sequence). This CDR3 spans 15 amino acids. V was clipped by 10 bases and J by 7 bases; unmatched bases: 14. CDR3 sequence: CATRGTSLTGNEQFF. In nucleotides, the CDR3 is TGTGCCACCAGGGGGACTAGCTTGACGGGTAATGAGCAGTTCTTC.

This sequence joins TRBV5-4 and TRBJ1-2, with a tentative D call TRBD1 (5 bases). The germline V gene has CDR1 SGHNT and CDR2 YYREEE (reference sequence). Deletions cut 0 bases from V and 2 bases from J, with 14 bases between. The CDR3 contains 16 residues. The CDR3 bases are TGTGCCAGCAGCTTGGAATGGTGGGGGGTGAACTATGGCTACACCTTC. Protein product: CASSLEWWGVNYGYTF.